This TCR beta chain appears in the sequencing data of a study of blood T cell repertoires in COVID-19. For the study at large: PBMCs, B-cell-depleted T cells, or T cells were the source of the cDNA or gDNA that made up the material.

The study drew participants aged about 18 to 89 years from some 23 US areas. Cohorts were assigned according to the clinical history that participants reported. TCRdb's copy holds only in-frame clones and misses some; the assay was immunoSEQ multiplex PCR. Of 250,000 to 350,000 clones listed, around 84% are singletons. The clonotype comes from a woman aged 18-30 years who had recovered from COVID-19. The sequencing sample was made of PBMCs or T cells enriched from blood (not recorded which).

The CDR3 loop reads CSATGQGVTEAFF. The DNA for the CDR3 is TGCAGCGCAACCGGACAGGGGGTAACTGAAGCTTTCTTT. This sequence joins TRBV29-1 and TRBJ1-1; TRBD1 agrees at 10 bases. The germline V gene has CDR1 SQVTM and CDR2 ANQGSEA. The CDR3 covers 13 residues. Unmatched junction bases numbered 7, after V lost 7 bases and J lost 5 bases.